What follows are 27 T cell receptor beta chains derived from one specimen sequenced in a study of T cells in Graves' hyperthyroidism and ophthalmopathy. RNA transcripts gave rise to amplified TCR beta CDR3 regions. RT-PCR in the first round (using the HTBI primer set) targeted the TCR CDR3. MiXCR, run by TCRdb on the multiplex PCR reads, gives a single entry per CDR3 protein. The sample records a few hundred thousand distinct CDR3 sequences, about 13% being singletons. Sequencing used blood. Source of these receptors: a woman in her thirties or forties with Graves' ophthalmopathy.

Ten or more counts support this clonotype. This chain uses TRBV20-1 with TRBJ1-5, with D hard to call. Trimming left V 3 bases short and J 2 bases short, with 11 bases between. The CDR3 length is 14 residues. Germline V CDR1 and CDR2: DFQATT, SNEGSKA (reference sequence). CDR3 in amino acids: CSASEGYGNQPQHF. The CDR3 DNA is TGCAGTGCTAGTGAGGGATATGGCAATCAGCCCCAGCATTTT.

Ten or more counts support this clonotype. The chain carries TRBV7-9 and TRBJ1-2; a possible D gene is TRBD1 (5 bases). The CDR3 spans 13 residues. Trimming cost V 5 bases and J 10 bases, with 17 bases left between them. CDR1 is SEHNR and CDR2 is FQNEAQ in the germline V gene (reference sequence). The CDR3 protein is CASSHGTGEVYTF. The CDR3 DNA follows: TGTGCCAGCAGCCACGGGACCGGGGAGGTCTACACCTTC.

This clonotype turned up a few times. V is TRBV25-1 and J is TRBJ1-6, with a tentative D call TRBD1 (6 bases). The CDR3 length is 14 residues. V was pared by 1 base and J by 8 bases, with 9 bases between. Germline V gene lookup returns CDR1 MGHDK and CDR2 SYGVNS. The CDR3 sequence is CASSEWTDYSPLHF. CDR3 sequence (DNA): TGTGCCAGCAGTGAATGGACAGACTATTCACCCCTCCACTTT.

J is TRBJ2-2 and V is TRBV12-5; D not resolved. There are 14 residues in the CDR3. The V end lost 6 bases, the J end lost 3 bases, and 11 bases lay between the germline ends. CDR1 is LGHNT, CDR2 FRNRAP, per germline. CDR3 nucleotide sequence: TGTGCTAGTGGCCTCACTAAATACACCGGGGAGCTGTTTTTT. It yields the protein CASGLTKYTGELFF.

The rearrangement links TRBV27 to TRBJ2-5; perhaps D is TRBD1 or TRBD2 (6 bases each). Germline V gives CDR1 MNHEY, CDR2 SMNVEV (reference sequence). V was clipped by 4 bases and J by 4 bases, with 19 bases between them. This CDR3 region has 16 residues. In DNA, the CDR3 is TGTGCCAGCAGTTCCCGACTAAGGGGGGTGTTAGAGACCCAGTACTTC. Translation: CASSSRLRGVLETQYF.

The genes are TRBV24-1 and TRBJ2-5; no clear D gene. The germline V and J ends were trimmed by 3 bases and 5 bases, with 15 bases remaining between them. Germline V CDR1 and CDR2: KGHDR, SFDVKD. The CDR3 totals 15 residues. The CDR3 here is CATSDKTRLWETQYF. CDR3 DNA: TGTGCCACCAGTGATAAGACTCGTCTCTGGGAGACCCAGTACTTC.

This clonotype has only a few counts. The chain links TRBV19 to TRBJ1-5; 7 nucleotides agree with TRBD1. The CDR3 loop spans 18 amino acids. The germline V gene encodes CDR1 LNHDA and CDR2 SQIVND (reference sequence). J was trimmed by 0 bases and V by 3 bases; bases with no gene match: 11. The CDR3 loop reads CASSIPGQVHYSNQPQHF. DNA of the CDR3: TGTGCCAGTAGTATTCCAGGACAGGTCCATTATAGCAATCAGCCCCAGCATTTT.

This clonotype was recorded at least ten times. The chain employs TRBV28 and TRBJ2-4; the D gene is possibly TRBD1 (6 bases). Germline CDR1 and CDR2: MDHEN and SYDVKM. The CDR3 sequence is 11 residues long. Trimming removed 3 bases at V and 10 bases at J, with 7 bases between. In DNA, the CDR3 is TGTGCCAGCAGTTTGGGGGCGATTCAGTACTTC. Protein product: CASSLGAIQYF.

There are many counts of this clonotype. The gene calls are TRBV20-1 and TRBJ2-1; 7 bases match TRBD2. The CDR3 runs 11 residues. With V trimmed by 3 bases and J by 9 bases, 2 bases remained unmatched. Germline CDR1 is DFQATT and CDR2 is SNEGSKA (reference sequence). CDR3 sequence (DNA): TGCAGTGCTAGGCGGGGGACTGAGCAGTTCTTC. Its translation: CSARRGTEQFF.

The table lists this clonotype with a few counts. The chain joins TRBV20-1 to TRBJ2-2; 13 bases fit TRBD2. Germline V gene lookup returns CDR1 DFQATT and CDR2 SNEGSKA (reference sequence). The J segment lost 6 bases and the V segment lost 3 bases, leaving 4 bases of the junction unmatched. The length of the CDR3 is 15 residues. CDR3 loop: CSASYTSGRAGELFF. CDR3 in DNA: TGCAGTGCTAGTTATACTAGCGGGAGGGCCGGGGAGCTGTTTTTT.

This clonotype was observed a handful of times. V is TRBV18 and J is TRBJ1-2, with D unclear. The CDR3 has 15 amino acids. Trimming shortened V by 3 bases and J by 4 bases, and 15 bases separated the two germline ends. Germline CDR1 KGHSH, CDR2 LQKENI. The CDR3 sequence is CASSPIDGYAYGYTF. The CDR3 region has the DNA TGTGCCAGCTCACCCATAGACGGATACGCCTATGGCTACACCTTC.

The chain has TRBV5-6 and TRBJ1-2, with D perhaps TRBD1 (6 bases). CDR1 and CDR2 from the germline V gene are SGHDT and YYEEEE. V lost 4 bases, J lost 2 bases, and 12 bases lay in between. The CDR3 runs 14 residues. The chain's CDR3 is CASSLPTGNYGYTF. The CDR3 region has the DNA TGTGCCAGCAGCCTACCTACAGGGAACTATGGCTACACCTTC.

This clonotype was counted ten times or more. The V and J genes are TRBV20-1 and TRBJ2-5, with 10 positions matching TRBD1. The CDR3 length is 15 residues. Trimming cost V 6 bases and J 4 bases; bases outside gene matches: 11. Looked up from germline, CDR1 is DFQATT and CDR2 is SNEGSKA (reference sequence). As DNA, the CDR3 is TGCAGTGCCACCAGGAGGGGACAGGGGTCAGAGACCCAGTACTTC. Protein: CSATRRGQGSETQYF.

This clonotype was detected a few times. The chain uses TRBV20-1 and TRBJ2-7; D perhaps matches TRBD2 (5 bases). Germline CDR1 DFQATT, CDR2 SNEGSKA (reference sequence). Trimming removed 6 bases from V and 2 bases from J, with 20 bases in between. The CDR3 has 15 amino acids. The CDR3 DNA is TGCAGTGCCACGACGTATGCCAGCGGTCCCTACGAGCAGTACTTC. Its translation is CSATTYASGPYEQYF.

This clonotype was counted between two and nine times. This chain uses TRBV20-1 with TRBJ2-4, with TRBD1 identical over 9 bases. With V trimmed by 8 bases and J by 0 bases, 11 bases remained unmatched. Germline values: CDR1 DFQATT, CDR2 SNEGSKA (reference sequence). The CDR3 runs to 16 residues. CDR3 DNA sequence: TGCAGTTTCCAGGGAGGGACAGGGCTAGCCAAAAACATTCAGTACTTC. Translating it yields CSFQGGTGLAKNIQYF.

This clonotype was seen repeatedly, ten times or more. This sequence joins TRBV7-8 and TRBJ2-1; TRBD2 matches 9 bases. Trimming removed 5 bases from V and 7 bases from J; junction bases left unmatched: 3. This CDR3 region has 13 residues. Germline-derived CDR1 and CDR2 are SGHVS and FQNEAQ. The CDR3 DNA follows: TGTGCCAGCAGCCGAACTAGCGGGAATGAGCAGTTCTTC. Amino acids: CASSRTSGNEQFF.

The chain recombines TRBV7-9 with TRBJ2-1; 9 nucleotides line up with TRBD2. J gave up 1 base and V 2 bases, and 3 bases lay outside the gene matches. This CDR3 is built from 16 residues. The V gene's germline CDR1 is SEHNR and CDR2 FQNEAQ (reference sequence). The CDR3: CASSLTLAGSYNEQFF. The CDR3 nucleotides read TGTGCCAGCAGCTTAACCCTAGCGGGGTCCTACAATGAGCAGTTCTTC.

This chain uses TRBV5-1 with TRBJ2-5; weak D call: TRBD1 (6 bases). The V end was cut by 0 bases, the J end by 2 bases, with 11 bases between. From germline, CDR1 is SGHRS and CDR2 YFSETQ. This CDR3 region has 15 residues. Written as DNA, the CDR3 is TGCGCCAGCAGCTTGGCCGGGCAGGGGCAAGAGACCCAGTACTTC. Amino acids: CASSLAGQGQETQYF.

This sequence joins TRBV27 and TRBJ2-3; D is undetermined. Trimming took off 2 bases at V and 1 base at J, with 10 bases between the two ends. The germline gives CDR1 MNHEY, CDR2 SMNVEV (reference sequence). The length of the CDR3 is 15 residues. CDR3 sequence reads: CASSLRRTRTDTQYF. Here the CDR3 DNA reads TGTGCCAGCAGTTTACGCCGGACGCGCACAGATACGCAGTATTTT.

In its sample, this clonotype was seen many times. This rearrangement joins TRBV11-3 to TRBJ1-1; D call uncertain. The V gene's germline CDR1 is SGHNT and CDR2 YENEEA. Trimming cost V 2 bases and J 4 bases, with 11 bases left between them. This CDR3 comprises 14 residues. The CDR3 nucleotides read TGTGCCAGCAGCTTATCCCCATTCGGCACTGAAGCTTTCTTT. Protein product: CASSLSPFGTEAFF.

This clonotype was seen ten or more times. This chain connects TRBV7-2 to TRBJ2-1; D perhaps matches TRBD1 (6 bases). The ends were cut back, 5 bases at V and 2 bases at J, with 10 bases in the middle. The CDR3 contains 14 residues. Germline CDR1 SGHTA, CDR2 FQGNSA. The CDR3 protein is CASSRKGAYNEQFF. DNA for the CDR3: TGTGCCAGCAGCCGTAAGGGGGCCTACAATGAGCAGTTCTTC.

This clonotype appeared many times. The rearrangement uses TRBV2 and TRBJ2-2; D might be TRBD1 or TRBD2, each matching 5 bases. The V end was cut by 5 bases, the J end by 1 base, with 11 bases between. Germline CDR1 SNHLY, CDR2 FYNNEI. The CDR3 is 15 amino acids. In DNA form, the CDR3 reads TGTGCCAGCAGTTTAACGGGACGGAACACCGGGGAGCTGTTTTTT. It specifies CASSLTGRNTGELFF. Full variable domain (outside the CDR3, taken from reference TRBV2 and TRBJ2-2): EPEVTQTPSHQVTQMGQEVILRCVPISNHLYFYWYRQILGQKVEFLVSFYNNEISEKSEIFDDQFSVERPDGSNFTLKIRSTKLEDSAMYFCASSLTGRNTGELFFGEGSRLTVL.

This clonotype has a count of ten or more. The chain couples TRBV28 to TRBJ2-3; no clear D. V was clipped by 3 bases and J by 0 bases, with 7 bases between them. This CDR3 has 14 residues. From germline, CDR1 is MDHEN and CDR2 SYDVKM. Written as DNA, the CDR3 is TGTGCCAGCAGTTTTGGCAGGAGCACAGATACGCAGTATTTT. It encodes CASSFGRSTDTQYF.

The chain recombines TRBV27 with TRBJ2-3; TRBD2 matches 9 bases. The V gene end was trimmed by 8 bases and the J gene end by 0 bases; junction bases not matched to a gene: 6. The CDR3 is 15 residues long. Per the germline V gene, CDR1 is MNHEY and CDR2 is SMNVEV (reference sequence). The chain's CDR3 is CASGRLADSTDTQYF. In nucleotides, the CDR3 is TGTGCCAGCGGGAGACTAGCGGATAGCACAGATACGCAGTATTTT.

V usage is TRBV19 and J usage is TRBJ2-6; D possibly matches TRBD1 or TRBD2 (6 bases each). Deletions cut 2 bases from V and 2 bases from J, with 7 bases between. The CDR3 has 15 amino acids. The germline V gene has CDR1 LNHDA and CDR2 SQIVND (reference sequence). CDR3 region: CASSIRGAGANVLTF. The CDR3 bases are TGTGCCAGTAGTATAAGGGGGGCTGGGGCCAACGTCCTGACTTTC.

With respect to this clonotype: Mismatch with germline at one junction end may stem from a read error. This chain uses TRBV7-9 with TRBJ2-5, with D perhaps assigned TRBD1 or TRBD2 (5 bases each). Germline V gives CDR1 SEHNR, CDR2 FQNEAQ (reference sequence). The CDR3 is 15 residues long. The CDR3 DNA sequence: TGTGCCAGCACCCCGCGGGTTGGGGCCGGGGAGACCCAGAACTTC. Translated, it gives CASTPRVGAGETQNF.

This clonotype was seen ten or more times. The rearrangement uses TRBV25-1 and TRBJ2-1; D gene unclear. The germline gives CDR1 MGHDK, CDR2 SYGVNS. The V gene lost 4 bases and the J gene lost 6 bases, with 4 bases spanning the gap. The CDR3 has 11 residues. The DNA of the CDR3 is TGTGCCAGCAGTGCCCTCAATGAGCAGTTCTTC. Protein: CASSALNEQFF.